These 14 T cell receptor beta chains originate from one sample sequenced in a study of T cells expressing NK-cell markers. One entry per CDR3 protein, without DNA, is what TCRdb gives after re-calling the 5' RACE reads. The repertoire table contains some 450,000 distinct CDR3 sequences. Sequencing was performed on blood T cells: a sorted CD56 or NKG2C T cell subset, CD4+ or CD8+ T cells, or bulk PBMC T cells (not recorded which). These receptors were collected from a woman between 18 and 70 years old in good health.

V is TRBV4-3 and J is TRBJ2-5. The CDR3 sequence is 14 residues long. Germline loops: CDR1 LGHNA, CDR2 YSLEER. This chain's CDR3 is CASSQGAGYETQYF.

The gene calls are TRBV20-1 and TRBJ2-6. Germline lookup yields CDR1 DFQATT and CDR2 SNEGSKA (reference sequence). CDR3 length: 13 residues. The chain's CDR3 is CSAVLSGANVLTF.

V gene TRBV20-1 combines with J gene TRBJ1-1; TCRdb picks TRBD1, but there is no DNA to check that call. The CDR3 spans 15 residues. Looked up from germline, CDR1 is DFQATT and CDR2 is SNEGSKA (reference sequence). The CDR3 is CSARGDLTGYVMAFF.

CDR3 residues: CASSKEMGLADSYNEQFF. The chain combines TRBV14 with TRBJ2-1; TCRdb returns TRBD2, unconfirmable since there is no DNA. The CDR3 contains 18 residues. CDR1 and CDR2 (germline): SGHDN, FVKESK.

The rearrangement uses TRBV29-1 and TRBJ1-1; the TCRdb D gene call, TRBD1, has no DNA to confirm it. Germline CDR1 is SQVTM and CDR2 is ANQGSEA. The CDR3 is 13 amino acids. CDR3 loop: CSVNSALNTEAFF.

V usage is TRBV15 and J usage is TRBJ2-1. Germline loops: CDR1 LNHNV, CDR2 YYDKDF (reference sequence). The CDR3 is made up of 12 amino acids. CDR3 amino acids: CATSRGYNEQFF.

The chain is built from TRBV20-1 and TRBJ1-3; lacking DNA, the TRBD1 call made by TCRdb goes unchecked. The CDR3 is 14 residues long. Germline V gene data show CDR1 as DFQATT and CDR2 as SNEGSKA (reference sequence). CDR3 protein: CSALHGQSGNTIYF.

The chain joins TRBV4-2 to TRBJ1-2; as DNA is missing, the TRBD1 call by TCRdb cannot be tested. The CDR3 is 13 amino acids. The germline V gene encodes CDR1 LGHNA and CDR2 YNFKEQ. CDR3: CASSFRDSRGYTF.

The V gene is TRBV4-2, the J gene TRBJ2-4; TCRdb's D call of TRBD2 is untestable without DNA. In germline, CDR1 is LGHNA, CDR2 YNFKEQ. The CDR3 is 19 residues long. CDR3 amino acids: CASRSISGSGMGSKNIQYF.

The V gene is TRBV7-8, the J gene TRBJ2-3; TCRdb's D gene call, TRBD2, goes unchecked for lack of DNA. This CDR3 has 17 amino acids. The V gene's germline CDR1 is SGHVS and CDR2 FQNEAQ. The CDR3 reads CASSLGGWEESSGSCHF.

V gene TRBV13 combines with J gene TRBJ1-3. The CDR3 runs to 14 residues. CDR1 is PRHDT and CDR2 is FYEKMQ in the germline V gene (reference sequence). The CDR3 sequence is CASSSYRQGNTIYF.

The chain has TRBV5-8 and TRBJ2-2; absent DNA, TCRdb's TRBD2 call cannot be checked. The CDR3 spans 15 residues. Germline CDR1 reads SGHTS; CDR2 reads YDEGEE. This CDR3 reads CASSIGTLPTGELFF.

This chain links TRBV7-9 with TRBJ2-3; TCRdb picks TRBD2, but there is no DNA to check that call. CDR1 and CDR2 (germline): SEHNR, FQNEAQ (reference sequence). The CDR3 length is 16 residues. CDR3 amino acids: CASSSSGTSDTDTQYF.

The rearrangement uses TRBV11-2 and TRBJ2-3; the TCRdb D gene call, TRBD2, has no DNA to confirm it. The germline V gene has CDR1 SGHAT and CDR2 FQNNGV. The CDR3 is 12 residues long. This chain's CDR3 is CASSLGPSGLYF.